Below, 19 T cell receptor beta chains from the same sample are listed, as sequenced in a study of T cells in Graves' hyperthyroidism and ophthalmopathy. The source material, RNA transcripts, was used to amplify TCR beta CDR3 regions. The HTBI primer set drove a first-round RT-PCR of the TCR CDR3. TCRdb processed the multiplex PCR reads anew with MiXCR; each CDR3 protein has one entry. Here the sample spans more than 250,000 distinct CDR3 sequences, about 16% being singletons. The material sequenced was blood. The source of these receptors is a woman in her forties or fifties with Graves' hyperthyroidism that later progressed to Graves' ophthalmopathy.

This clonotype was detected ten times or more. The chain is built from TRBV29-1 and TRBJ1-1; D not resolved. The CDR3 has 14 amino acids. CDR1 is SQVTM, CDR2 ANQGSEA, per germline. V was clipped by 2 bases and J by 1 base, with 11 bases between them. As DNA, the CDR3 is TGCAGCGTTGAATTCGTAAATAGGAACACTGAAGCTTTCTTT. Translated, it gives CSVEFVNRNTEAFF.

In its sample, this clonotype was seen many times. The V gene is TRBV29-1, the J gene TRBJ2-2; D possibly uses TRBD1 or TRBD2 (5 bases each). Germline V gene data show CDR1 as SQVTM and CDR2 as ANQGSEA. The ends were cut back, 6 bases at V and 4 bases at J, with 21 bases in the middle. The CDR3 contains 16 residues. This CDR3 reads CSVGRLGGFGTGELFF. As DNA, the CDR3 is TGCAGCGTCGGCCGTCTTGGGGGTTTTGGCACCGGGGAGCTGTTTTTT.

The chain employs TRBV19 and TRBJ2-1, with D unresolved. The CDR3 extends over 14 amino acids. In germline, CDR1 is LNHDA, CDR2 SQIVND (reference sequence). V was pared by 5 bases and J by 2 bases, with 10 bases between. The CDR3 loop is CASSSLGPYNEQFF. The CDR3 DNA reads as TGTGCCAGTAGTTCCCTAGGGCCCTACAATGAGCAGTTCTTC.

This clonotype turned up a few times. The chain employs TRBV10-3 and TRBJ2-3, with TRBD1 as a possible D gene (6 bases). The CDR3 spans 15 residues. Germline V gene sequence: CDR1 ENHRY, CDR2 SYGVKD. Trimming took 3 bases from V and 2 from J, leaving 12 bases between them. CDR3 residues: CAISDPGHLTDTQYF. The DNA for the CDR3 is TGTGCCATCAGTGACCCGGGACACCTCACAGATACGCAGTATTTT.

This clonotype was observed many times. V usage is TRBV6-1 and J usage is TRBJ2-7; D is possibly TRBD1 or TRBD2 (5 bases each). CDR1 is MNHNS, CDR2 SASEGT, per germline. V was clipped by 7 bases and J by 4 bases, with 20 bases between them. This CDR3 has 15 amino acids. CDR3 sequence reads: CASISAAEKGYEQYF. The CDR3 DNA is TGTGCCAGCATTTCGGCAGCGGAAAAGGGGTACGAGCAGTACTTC.

This clonotype was counted a few times. The chain has TRBV4-1 and TRBJ1-1, with D possibly TRBD1 on 6 matching bases. This CDR3 spans 15 amino acids. Trimming left V 2 bases short and J 5 bases short, with 15 bases between. CDR1 and CDR2 from the germline V gene are MGHRA and YSYEKL. CDR3 sequence: CASSQIGGGETEAFF. Written as DNA, the CDR3 is TGCGCCAGCAGCCAAATAGGAGGGGGGGAAACTGAAGCTTTCTTT.

The chain combines TRBV2 with TRBJ2-5, with TRBD2 matching 13 bases. The V and J ends lost 10 bases and 7 bases, in that order; junction bases with no gene match: 9. CDR3 length: 14 residues. Germline V gives CDR1 SNHLY, CDR2 FYNNEI. CDR3 region: CATRGLAGDVTQYF. CDR3 nucleotide sequence: TGTGCCACCCGCGGACTAGCGGGGGACGTGACCCAGTACTTC.

The chain joins TRBV19 to TRBJ1-1, with unresolved D. V was pared by 7 bases and J by 3 bases, with 12 bases between. Per germline, CDR1 LNHDA and CDR2 SQIVND (reference sequence). CDR3 length: 13 amino acids. CDR3 nucleotide sequence: TGTGCCAGTACCTTCGGACTCTACACTGAAGCTTTCTTT. Amino acids: CASTFGLYTEAFF.

As concerns this clonotype: This sequence may be a read error, since a much larger clone differs from it by one base. The chain has TRBV30 and TRBJ2-7; D not certain. Germline CDR1 reads GTSNPN; CDR2 reads SVGIG (reference sequence). V dropped 2 bases and J dropped 5 bases, with 7 bases sitting between them. This CDR3 is built from 11 residues. CDR3 coding DNA: TGTGCCTGGAGTAGGGATAACGAGCAGTACTTC. Its protein is CAWSRDNEQYF.

This clonotype was found many times. The genes are TRBV20-1 and TRBJ2-7; 8 bases match TRBD1. The germline gives CDR1 DFQATT, CDR2 SNEGSKA (reference sequence). J lost 0 bases, V lost 6 bases, and 7 bases had no gene match. This CDR3 has 14 amino acids. The CDR3: CSADRDPSSYEQYF. The CDR3 region has the DNA TGCAGTGCGGACAGGGATCCCTCCTCCTACGAGCAGTACTTC.

The chain couples TRBV5-4 to TRBJ1-1, with D perhaps matching TRBD1 (5 bases). The CDR3 length is 15 residues. Trimming shortened V by 4 bases and J by 1 base, and 14 bases separated the two germline ends. CDR1 is SGHNT and CDR2 is YYREEE in the germline V gene (reference sequence). The CDR3 loop reads CASSRSGPGNTEAFF. The CDR3 nucleotides are TGTGCCAGCAGCCGATCGGGACCGGGGAACACTGAAGCTTTCTTT.

This clonotype showed up many times. V usage is TRBV7-8 and J usage is TRBJ2-2, with unresolved D. The CDR3 is made up of 17 amino acids. With 4 bases removed from V and 1 base from J, the gap between germline ends came to 16 bases. Per the germline V gene, CDR1 is SGHVS and CDR2 is FQNEAQ. Here the CDR3 reads CASSSAIGDVNTGELFF. DNA of the CDR3: TGTGCCAGCAGCTCCGCCATCGGCGATGTGAACACCGGGGAGCTGTTTTTT.

At least ten counts were recorded for this clonotype. This rearrangement joins TRBV6-5 to TRBJ2-4; D is uncertain. In germline, CDR1 is MNHEY, CDR2 SVGAGI. The V end lost 2 bases, the J end lost 8 bases, and 16 bases lay between the germline ends. This CDR3 region has 15 residues. Written as DNA, the CDR3 is TGTGCCAGCAGTTACAGGTCCGGCAGCCAAGACATTCAGTACTTC. Translating gives CASSYRSGSQDIQYF.

This clonotype was found many times. The chain carries TRBV20-1 and TRBJ1-3; D not resolved. This CDR3 is built from 13 residues. V lost 6 bases, J lost 2 bases, and 11 bases lay in between. Germline V gene data show CDR1 as DFQATT and CDR2 as SNEGSKA (reference sequence). CDR3 sequence (DNA): TGCAGTGCGCGAACGGGGACTGGAAACACCATATATTTT. This encodes CSARTGTGNTIYF.

The chain has TRBV3-1 and TRBJ2-6; no definite D call. Germline-derived CDR1 and CDR2 are LGHDT and YNNKEL (reference sequence). The germline V and J ends were trimmed by 3 bases and 2 bases, with 11 bases remaining between them. The CDR3 length is 16 residues. The CDR3 loop is CASSHTVGPGANVLTF. The CDR3 DNA reads as TGTGCCAGCAGCCACACGGTGGGCCCTGGGGCCAACGTCCTGACTTTC. The complete variable domain, with remaining parts taken from reference TRBV3-1 and TRBJ2-6, reads DTAVSQTPKYLVTQMGNDKSIKCEQNLGHDTMYWYKQDSKKFLKIMFSYNNKELIINETVPNRFSPKSPDKAHLNLHINSLELGDSAVYFCASSHTVGPGANVLTFGAGSRLTVL.

This clonotype was seen at least ten times. The chain is built from TRBV20-1 and TRBJ2-5; 13 nucleotides match TRBD2. This CDR3 region has 15 residues. V lost 6 bases and J lost 0; bases outside the gene matches: 4. Germline V CDR1 and CDR2: DFQATT, SNEGSKA (reference sequence). CDR3 region: CSATGTSGNQETQYF. The CDR3 DNA reads as TGCAGTGCAACGGGGACTAGCGGGAACCAAGAGACCCAGTACTTC.

The rearrangement joins TRBV3-1 to TRBJ1-6; D may be TRBD1 (6 bases). Germline values: CDR1 LGHDT, CDR2 YNNKEL (reference sequence). The CDR3 extends over 16 amino acids. V was shortened by 0 bases and J by 10 bases, with 16 bases between the two germline ends. The CDR3 nucleotides are TGTGCCAGCAGCCAAGAGAGGACGGGGGCAGAATCACCCCTCCACTTT. Encoded protein: CASSQERTGAESPLHF.

This clonotype appeared many times. The rearrangement joins TRBV20-1 to TRBJ1-2; D ambiguous. Trimming removed 2 bases from V and 2 bases from J, with 15 bases in between. The CDR3 runs to 15 residues. Germline lookup yields CDR1 DFQATT and CDR2 SNEGSKA (reference sequence). The CDR3 DNA is TGCAGTGCTAGAAGTCAGATATATACCAACTATGGCTACACCTTC. The encoded protein is CSARSQIYTNYGYTF.

This clonotype has just one count. This chain connects TRBV10-1 to TRBJ2-1, with 14 bases that match TRBD2. Germline CDR1 is WNHNN and CDR2 is SYGVQD (reference sequence). Trimming took 6 bases from V and 3 from J; bases not matched to a gene: 7. The CDR3 covers 17 residues. CDR3 loop: CASSGTSGSSYYNEQFF. DNA of the CDR3: TGCGCCAGCAGCGGGACTAGCGGGAGTTCGTACTACAATGAGCAGTTCTTC.